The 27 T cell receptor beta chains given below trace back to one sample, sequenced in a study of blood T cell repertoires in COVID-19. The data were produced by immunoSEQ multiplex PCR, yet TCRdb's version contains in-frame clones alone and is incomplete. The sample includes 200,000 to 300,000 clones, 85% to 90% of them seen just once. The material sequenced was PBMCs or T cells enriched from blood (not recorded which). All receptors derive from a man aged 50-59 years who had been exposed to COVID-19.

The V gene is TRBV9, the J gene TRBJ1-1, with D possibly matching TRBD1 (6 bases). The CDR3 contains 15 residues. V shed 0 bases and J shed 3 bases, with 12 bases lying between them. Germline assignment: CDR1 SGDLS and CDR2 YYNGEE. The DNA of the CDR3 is TGTGCCAGCAGCGTAGTGGGCAGGGGAGACACTGAAGCTTTCTTT. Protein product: CASSVVGRGDTEAFF.

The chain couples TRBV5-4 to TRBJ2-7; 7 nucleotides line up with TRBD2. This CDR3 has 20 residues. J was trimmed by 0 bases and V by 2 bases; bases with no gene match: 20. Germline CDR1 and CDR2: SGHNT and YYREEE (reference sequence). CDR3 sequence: CASSLEPLASTRQSSYEQYV. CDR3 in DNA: TGTGCCAGCAGCTTAGAGCCACTAGCGTCTACAAGACAGAGCTCCTACGAGCAGTACGTC.

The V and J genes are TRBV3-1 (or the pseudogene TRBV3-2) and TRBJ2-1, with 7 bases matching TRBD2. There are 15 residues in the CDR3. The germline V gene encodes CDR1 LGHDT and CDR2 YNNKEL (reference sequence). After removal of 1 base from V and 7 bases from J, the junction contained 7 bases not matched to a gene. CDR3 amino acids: CASSQAGGRSNEQFF. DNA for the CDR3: TGTGCCAGCAGCCAAGCGGGAGGCCGATCAAATGAGCAGTTCTTC.

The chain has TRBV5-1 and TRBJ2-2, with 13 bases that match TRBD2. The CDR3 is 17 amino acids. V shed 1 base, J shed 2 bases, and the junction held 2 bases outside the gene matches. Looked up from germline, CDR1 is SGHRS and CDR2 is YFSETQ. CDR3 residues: CASSLRGLAGNTGELFF. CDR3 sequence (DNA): TGCGCCAGCAGCTTGCGGGGACTAGCGGGAAACACCGGGGAGCTGTTTTTT.

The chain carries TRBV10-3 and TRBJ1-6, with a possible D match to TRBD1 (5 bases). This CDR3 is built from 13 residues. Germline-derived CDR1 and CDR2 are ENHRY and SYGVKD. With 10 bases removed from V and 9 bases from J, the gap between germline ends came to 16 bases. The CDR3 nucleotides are TGTGCCACCTACTCAGGGCTTGGTTCACCCCTCCACTTT. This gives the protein CATYSGLGSPLHF.

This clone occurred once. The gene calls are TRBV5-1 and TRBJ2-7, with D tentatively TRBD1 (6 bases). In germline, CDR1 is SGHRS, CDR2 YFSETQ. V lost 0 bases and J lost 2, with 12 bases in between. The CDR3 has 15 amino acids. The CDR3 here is CASSLGPEGAYEQYV. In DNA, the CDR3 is TGCGCCAGCAGCTTGGGCCCTGAGGGGGCCTACGAGCAGTACGTC.

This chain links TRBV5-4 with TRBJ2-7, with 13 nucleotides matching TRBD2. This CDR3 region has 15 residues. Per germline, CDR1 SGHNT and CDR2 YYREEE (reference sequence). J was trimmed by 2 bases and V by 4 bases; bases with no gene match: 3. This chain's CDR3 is CASSRGTSGTYEQYV. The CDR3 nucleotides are TGTGCCAGCAGCCGGGGGACTAGCGGGACCTACGAGCAGTACGTC.

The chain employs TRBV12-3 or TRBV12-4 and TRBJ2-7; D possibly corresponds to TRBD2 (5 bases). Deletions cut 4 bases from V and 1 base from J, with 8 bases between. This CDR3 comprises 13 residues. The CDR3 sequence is CASSYSGSYEQYV. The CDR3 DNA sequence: TGTGCCAGCAGTTACTCGGGATCCTACGAGCAGTACGTC.

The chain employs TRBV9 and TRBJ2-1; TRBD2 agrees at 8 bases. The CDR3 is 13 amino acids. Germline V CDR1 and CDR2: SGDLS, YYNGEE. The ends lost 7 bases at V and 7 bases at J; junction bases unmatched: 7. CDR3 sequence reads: CASDAGGWNEQFF. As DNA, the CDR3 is TGTGCCAGCGACGCGGGAGGATGGAATGAGCAGTTCTTC.

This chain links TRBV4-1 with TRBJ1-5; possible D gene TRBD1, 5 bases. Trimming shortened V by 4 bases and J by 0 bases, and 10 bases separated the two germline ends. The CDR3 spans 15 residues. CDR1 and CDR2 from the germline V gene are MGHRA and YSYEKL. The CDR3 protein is CASSPQGYSNQPQHF. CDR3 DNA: TGCGCCAGCAGCCCGCAGGGCTATAGCAATCAGCCCCAGCATTTT.

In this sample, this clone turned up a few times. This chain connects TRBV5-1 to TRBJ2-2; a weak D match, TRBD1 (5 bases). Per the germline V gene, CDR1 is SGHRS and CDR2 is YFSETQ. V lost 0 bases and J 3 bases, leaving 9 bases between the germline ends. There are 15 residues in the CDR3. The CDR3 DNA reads TGCGCCAGCAGCTTGGGGACACCGTACACCGGGGAGCTGTTTTTT. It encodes CASSLGTPYTGELFF.

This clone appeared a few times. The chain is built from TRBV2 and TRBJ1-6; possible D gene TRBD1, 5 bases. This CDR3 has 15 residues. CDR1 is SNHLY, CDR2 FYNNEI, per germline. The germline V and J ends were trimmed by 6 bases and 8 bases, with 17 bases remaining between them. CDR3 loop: CASRGTATLDSPLHF. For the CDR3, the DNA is TGTGCCAGCAGGGGGACTGCCACATTAGATTCACCCCTCCACTTT.

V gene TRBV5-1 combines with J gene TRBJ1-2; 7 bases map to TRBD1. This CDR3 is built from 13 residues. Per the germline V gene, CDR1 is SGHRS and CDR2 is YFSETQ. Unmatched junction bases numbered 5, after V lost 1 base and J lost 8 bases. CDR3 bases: TGCGCCAGCAGCTTGTGGCAGGGGGGAGGCTACACCTTC. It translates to CASSLWQGGGYTF.

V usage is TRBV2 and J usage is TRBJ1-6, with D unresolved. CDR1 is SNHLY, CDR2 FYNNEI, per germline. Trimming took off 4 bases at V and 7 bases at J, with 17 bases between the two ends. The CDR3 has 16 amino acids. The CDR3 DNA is TGTGCCAGCAGTGCCGGCGCGGGCAAGGTAAATTCACCCCTCCACTTT. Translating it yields CASSAGAGKVNSPLHF.

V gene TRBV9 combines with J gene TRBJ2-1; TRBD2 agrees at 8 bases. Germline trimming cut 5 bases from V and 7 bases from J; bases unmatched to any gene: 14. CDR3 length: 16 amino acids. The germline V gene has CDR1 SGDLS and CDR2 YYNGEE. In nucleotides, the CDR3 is TGTGCCAGCAGTGATCGAGCGGGAGTAGGATGGAATGAGCAGTTCTTC. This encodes CASSDRAGVGWNEQFF.

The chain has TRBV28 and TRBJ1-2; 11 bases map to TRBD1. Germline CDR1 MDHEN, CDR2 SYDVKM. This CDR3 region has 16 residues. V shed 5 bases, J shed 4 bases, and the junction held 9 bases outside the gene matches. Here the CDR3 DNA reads TGTGCCAGCAGTCTACGGGGACAGGGGGATATCTATGGCTACACCTTC. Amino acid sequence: CASSLRGQGDIYGYTF.

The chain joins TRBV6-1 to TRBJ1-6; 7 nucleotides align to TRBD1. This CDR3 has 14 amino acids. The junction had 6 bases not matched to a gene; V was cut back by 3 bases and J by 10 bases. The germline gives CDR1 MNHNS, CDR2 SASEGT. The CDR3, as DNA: TGTGCCAGCAGTGAGACAGGGAGTGGGTCACCCCTCCACTTT. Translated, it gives CASSETGSGSPLHF.

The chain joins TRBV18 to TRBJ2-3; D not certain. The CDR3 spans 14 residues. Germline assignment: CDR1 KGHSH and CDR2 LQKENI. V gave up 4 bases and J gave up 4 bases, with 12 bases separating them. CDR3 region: CASSLQPVADTQYF. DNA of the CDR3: TGTGCCAGCTCACTTCAACCGGTCGCAGATACGCAGTATTTT.

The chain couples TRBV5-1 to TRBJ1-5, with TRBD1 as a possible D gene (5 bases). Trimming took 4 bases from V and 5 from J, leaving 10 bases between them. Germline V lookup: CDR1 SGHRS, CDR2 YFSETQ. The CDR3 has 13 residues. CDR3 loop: CASSQDSDQPQHF. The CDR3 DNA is TGCGCCAGCAGCCAAGACAGCGATCAGCCCCAGCATTTT.

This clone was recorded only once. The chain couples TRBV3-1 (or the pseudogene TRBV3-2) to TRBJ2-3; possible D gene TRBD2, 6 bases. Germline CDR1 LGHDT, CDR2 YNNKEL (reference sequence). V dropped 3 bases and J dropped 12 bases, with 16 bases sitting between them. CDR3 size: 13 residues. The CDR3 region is CASSHGDLGSQYF. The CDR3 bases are TGTGCCAGCAGCCACGGGGACTTAGGGTCTCAGTATTTT.

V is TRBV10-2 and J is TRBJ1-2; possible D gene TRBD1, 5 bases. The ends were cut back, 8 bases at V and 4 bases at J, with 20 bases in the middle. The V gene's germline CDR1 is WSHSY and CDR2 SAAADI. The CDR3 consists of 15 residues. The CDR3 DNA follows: TGCGCCAGCTCCCGCCAGGGCGAGATTCTCTATGGCTACACCTTC. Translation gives CASSRQGEILYGYTF.

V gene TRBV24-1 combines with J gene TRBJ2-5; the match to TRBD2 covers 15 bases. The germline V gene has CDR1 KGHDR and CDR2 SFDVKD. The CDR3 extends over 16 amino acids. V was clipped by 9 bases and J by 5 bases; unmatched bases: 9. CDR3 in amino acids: CATGHWTSGGAETQYF. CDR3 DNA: TGTGCCACCGGACATTGGACTAGCGGGGGGGCTGAGACCCAGTACTTC.

The CDR3 spells CASSLGTDSNQPQHF. CDR3 nucleotides: TGTGCCAGCAGCTTAGGGACAGATAGCAATCAGCCCCAGCATTTT. The chain is built from TRBV7-8 and TRBJ1-5; maybe TRBD1 (6 bases). The germline V and J ends were trimmed by 1 base and 0 bases, with 7 bases remaining between them. Germline CDR1 and CDR2: SGHVS and FQNEAQ. The CDR3 has 15 amino acids. The variable domain in full, with the rest retrieved from reference TRBV7-8 and TRBJ1-5, is GAGVSQSPRYKVAKRGQDVALRCDPISGHVSLFWYQQALGQGPEFLTYFQNEAQLDKSGLPSDRFFAERPEGSVSTLKIQRTQQEDSAVYLCASSLGTDSNQPQHFGDGTRLSIL.

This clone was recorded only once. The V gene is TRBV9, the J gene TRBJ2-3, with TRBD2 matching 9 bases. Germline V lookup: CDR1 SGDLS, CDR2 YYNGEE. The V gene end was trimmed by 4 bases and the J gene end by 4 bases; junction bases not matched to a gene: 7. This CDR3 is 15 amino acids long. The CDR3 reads CASSSGGGAADTQYF. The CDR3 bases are TGTGCCAGCAGCTCGGGCGGGGGGGCGGCAGATACGCAGTATTTT.

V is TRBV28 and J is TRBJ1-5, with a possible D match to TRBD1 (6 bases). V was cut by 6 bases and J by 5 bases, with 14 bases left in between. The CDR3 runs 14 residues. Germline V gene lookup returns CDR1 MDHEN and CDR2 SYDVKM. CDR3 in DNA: TGTGCCAGCAGAGTATCAGGGGTGTATCAGCCCCAGCATTTT. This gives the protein CASRVSGVYQPQHF.

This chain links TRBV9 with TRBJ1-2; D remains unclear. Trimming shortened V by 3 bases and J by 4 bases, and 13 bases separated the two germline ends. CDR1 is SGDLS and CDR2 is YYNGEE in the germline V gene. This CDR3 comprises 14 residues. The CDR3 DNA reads TGTGCCAGCAGCGGAGGGAGGGTTGGCTATGGCTACACCTTC. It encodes CASSGGRVGYGYTF.

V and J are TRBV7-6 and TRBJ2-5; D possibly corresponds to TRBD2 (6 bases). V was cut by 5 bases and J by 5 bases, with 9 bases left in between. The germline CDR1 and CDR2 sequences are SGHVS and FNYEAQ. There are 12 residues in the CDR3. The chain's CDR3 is CASSIGGETQYF. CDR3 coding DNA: TGTGCCAGCAGCATCGGAGGGGAGACCCAGTACTTC. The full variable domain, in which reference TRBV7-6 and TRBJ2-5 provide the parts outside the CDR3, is GAGVSQSPRYKVTKRGQDVALRCDPISGHVSLYWYRQALGQGPEFLTYFNYEAQQDKSGLPNDRFSAERPEGSISTLTIQRTEQRDSAMYRCASSIGGETQYFGPGTRLLVL.